This T cell receptor beta chain was found in a study of beta chain features in type 1 diabetes (dated 2018 in TCRdb). Turning to the overall study: Patients and healthy donors did not differ in mean age, gender distribution, total cell number or subset yield. The study compared the TCRB repertoires of sorted circulating CD4+ T cell subsets in recently diagnosed type 1 diabetes patients with those in matched healthy donors. Regulatory and stem cell-like memory subsets were obtained from only 8 patients and about 8 healthy donors, while naive and central memory subsets were obtained from all 30 or so donors. A total of roughly 100 million sorted cells were examined across all samples, and a strong correlation was observed between cell number per subset and RNA yield. Overall results and qualifications from the work: Shorter templates might be favored by PCR, yet because patient and control samples were amplified and corrected together, any such skew would affect both groups equally. A moderate but significant shortening of TCRB CDR3 length was observed in type 1 diabetes patients in all four CD4+ subsets. Sequencing cDNA rather than genomic DNA could over-represent highly expressing activated cells, although activation and CD3 levels did not differ between groups. Fewer insertions and more nucleotide deletions at VDJ recombination sites were observed in patients with type 1 diabetes, implying thymic rearrangement abnormalities. Naive, central memory and regulatory TCRB repertoires appeared more similar among patients than among healthy donors. Because the HLA sub-analyses included only small numbers of individuals, any influence of HLA type on TCRB rearrangement was left unresolved.

All of the isolated RNA was reverse transcribed with the High Capacity cDNA Reverse Transcription Kit, so expressed TCRB transcripts were sequenced. Deep immunoSEQ sequencing was applied to naive, central memory and regulatory T cell samples, giving an average of roughly 3.5 million total reads per sample. After sorted cells were lysed in RLT buffer, RNA was extracted with DNase-treated RNeasy Micro or Mini kits, with the choice depending on cell number. To prevent cross-contamination, every cell subset was processed on its own, while patient and healthy donor samples were processed together. The immunoSEQ multiplex PCR was used to amplify TCRB sequences from cDNA, generating 87-bp fragments that spanned the CDR3 region. Sequencing of the amplicons was done on the Illumina HiSeq platform. In the authors' own workflow: Synthetic template baselines were used to correct PCR bias computationally, reads within Hamming distance 2 were collapsed together, and singletons that could not be merged were discarded. Reads were aligned against IMGT to assign V, D and J genes, CDR3 length and insertions or deletions at six rearrangement sites. Within each subset, clonotype counts were normalized to the number of sorted cells before true diversity and Gini coefficients were calculated with the tcR R package. The overlap coefficient, calculated on TCRB nucleotide sequences, was used to quantify repertoire sharing. Out-of-frame TCRB sequences from naive cells were analyzed to stand in for the pre-selection repertoire. Imported from immuneACCESS, the table was reduced by TCRdb to in-frame sequences with V and J called. These copies leave out some clones; in studies compared against another copy, an unresolved V gene accounts for under half, and the cause of the remainder is not known. V and J calls and clone size are copied from that table; D and trimming were computed from the DNA. The sample includes 600,000 or so clones, with around 15% observed a single time. Jointly, the top ten make up approximately 0.039% of the sample.

Worth noting for this clone: What antigen it recognizes has not been identified. Within one base of it there is no much larger clone, and no base qualities were kept.

The junction carries 8 bases between V and J, which are trimmed by 1 base and 5 bases respectively. The CDR3, cysteine through phenylalanine, is 13 amino acids long. Only CDR3 DNA remains: 39 bases, in frame from the first base. The germline V gene encodes CDR1 SGHTA and CDR2 FQGNSA. Each donor gave one peripheral blood draw, around 0.12 L on average, collected into heparinised tubes. A BD FACSAria II and a panel including CD45RO, CCR7, CD25, CD127, CD95 and CD27 were used to sort naive, central memory, regulatory and stem cell-like memory CD4+ T cells. A purity above 95% was achieved for all sorted populations. PBMCs were isolated immediately by Lymphoprep density gradient centrifugation and stained directly without culture. Samples were stained and sorted in pairs, with one healthy donor and one patient per experiment, so that batch effects were minimized.

This sequence uses TRBV7-2 and TRBJ2-5, with the D segment identity uncertain. Source material: naive CD4+ T cells from blood. The sample's cell subset or site label is to be understood as: true naive CD4+ T cells. The receptor comes from a man younger than 30 with type 1 diabetes. The CDR3 sequence is CASSLVGEETQYF. In nucleotides, the sequence is TGTGCCAGCAGCTTAGTGGGCGAGGAGACCCAGTACTTC.